The 28 T cell receptor beta chains presented below share a single source sample, sequenced in a study of cytomegalovirus exposure and HLA in healthy donors. Sequenced by immunoSEQ multiplex PCR; TCRdb stores in-frame clones only, minus some. Of fewer than 250,000 clones listed, over 75% are singletons. The sequenced sample consisted of PBMCs. The receptor source for this set is a woman aged 18-35 years in good health and CMV-seropositive.

The chain is built from TRBV9 and TRBJ2-5, with 7 bases aligning to TRBD2. J gave up 4 bases and V 3 bases, and 3 bases lay outside the gene matches. Germline assignment: CDR1 SGDLS and CDR2 YYNGEE. The CDR3 loop spans 13 amino acids. The CDR3 DNA follows: TGTGCCAGCAGCGGGGAGGGGCGAGAGACCCAGTACTTC. It specifies CASSGEGRETQYF.

This clone has just one count. The rearrangement joins TRBV5-1 to TRBJ1-1; TRBD1 might be the D (6 bases). Trimming stripped 0 bases from V and 9 bases from J, with 21 bases between. The CDR3 runs to 16 residues. Germline loops: CDR1 SGHRS, CDR2 YFSETQ. CDR3 coding DNA: TGCGCCAGCAGCTTGGTCGGGGGCGGGGGATTTGCGAAAGCTTTCTTT. Residues: CASSLVGGGGFAKAFF.

This clone was detected only once. This chain connects TRBV2 to TRBJ1-1, with TRBD1 matching over 7 bases. Per germline, CDR1 SNHLY and CDR2 FYNNEI. CDR3 length: 11 residues. J was trimmed by 7 bases and V by 6 bases; bases with no gene match: 2. The CDR3 DNA is TGTGCCAGCAGGGCAGGGGGTGAAGCTTTCTTT. It yields the protein CASRAGGEAFF.

This clone was observed a handful of times. This chain links TRBV27 with TRBJ2-3; no clear D gene. The CDR3 length is 14 residues. The V gene lost 4 bases and the J gene lost 0 bases, with 8 bases spanning the gap. The germline V gene has CDR1 MNHEY and CDR2 SMNVEV (reference sequence). The CDR3 DNA reads as TGTGCCAGCAGTTCTCCCCCTAGCACAGATACGCAGTATTTT. Protein product: CASSSPPSTDTQYF.

This rearrangement joins TRBV27 to TRBJ2-7; 7 bases are shared with TRBD2. The CDR3 has 16 amino acids. V trimming: 5 bases; J trimming: 2 bases; junction bases outside the gene matches: 12. In germline, CDR1 is MNHEY, CDR2 SMNVEV (reference sequence). In DNA, the CDR3 is TGTGCCAGCAGTCCCCTGACGGCGGGAGACCCCTACGAGCAGTACTTC. It is translated as CASSPLTAGDPYEQYF.

The V call is TRBV2, the J call TRBJ1-2; D is unresolved. The germline V gene has CDR1 SNHLY and CDR2 FYNNEI. The CDR3 has 13 residues. V lost 8 bases to trimming and J lost 8 bases, with 18 bases between them. For the CDR3, the DNA is TGTGCCAGCGATGTCGTGGGTGCAGGAGGCTACACCTTC. As protein: CASDVVGAGGYTF.

The rearrangement joins TRBV6-5 to TRBJ1-2, with D possibly matching TRBD1 (5 bases). Germline V CDR1 and CDR2: MNHEY, SVGAGI. This CDR3 spans 13 amino acids. Trimming removed 4 bases from V and 4 bases from J, with 10 bases in between. The DNA of the CDR3 is TGTGCCAGCAGTTTTCACAGGACCTATGGCTACACCTTC. This translates into CASSFHRTYGYTF.

The genes are TRBV10-1 and TRBJ2-3, with a possible D match to TRBD2 (5 bases). V lost 6 bases and J 3 bases, leaving 16 bases between the germline ends. The CDR3 has 15 amino acids. The germline gives CDR1 WNHNN, CDR2 SYGVQD (reference sequence). CDR3 sequence (DNA): TGCGCCAGCAGCCGCCAAGAGGGCCGGACAGATACGCAGTATTTT. This encodes CASSRQEGRTDTQYF.

The genes are TRBV7-9 and TRBJ2-7; TRBD1 agrees at 8 bases. Trimming removed 0 bases from V and 2 bases from J; junction bases left unmatched: 6. Germline lookup yields CDR1 SEHNR and CDR2 FQNEAQ (reference sequence). There are 16 residues in the CDR3. The CDR3 nucleotides read TGTGCCAGCAGCTTAGCCTCGGGACAGGCAACCTACGAGCAGTACTTC. This encodes CASSLASGQATYEQYF.

There are a few counts of this clone. V usage is TRBV7-9 and J usage is TRBJ1-2; unclear D gene. V dropped 3 bases and J dropped 7 bases, with 6 bases sitting between them. The germline V gene encodes CDR1 SEHNR and CDR2 FQNEAQ (reference sequence). This CDR3 has 11 residues. The CDR3 region is CASSLSGGYTF. The CDR3, as DNA: TGTGCCAGCAGCTTGTCCGGTGGCTACACCTTC.

CDR3 sequence reads: CASSPRKSDSGRPFYEQYF. CDR3 DNA sequence: TGCGCCAGCAGCCCCCGAAAGTCGGATAGCGGGAGGCCCTTCTACGAGCAGTACTTC. The rearrangement links TRBV4-1 to TRBJ2-7; 10 bases are shared with TRBD2. With V trimmed by 4 bases and J by 3 bases, 18 bases remained unmatched. CDR3 size: 19 residues. Looked up from germline, CDR1 is MGHRA and CDR2 is YSYEKL.

The chain is built from TRBV5-1 and TRBJ2-7; D might be TRBD2 (6 bases). Germline CDR1 SGHRS, CDR2 YFSETQ. With 2 bases removed from V and 5 bases from J, the gap between germline ends came to 14 bases. The CDR3 totals 14 residues. In DNA form, the CDR3 reads TGCGCCAGCAGCTTTTCGGGGGTGAAGAACGAGCAGTACTTC. As protein: CASSFSGVKNEQYF. The whole variable domain, remainder taken from reference TRBV5-1 and TRBJ2-7, is KAGVTQTPRYLIKTRGQQVTLSCSPISGHRSVSWYQQTPGQGLQFLFEYFSETQRNKGNFPGRFSGRQFSNSRSEMNVSTLELGDSALYLCASSFSGVKNEQYFGPGTRLTVT.

The chain links TRBV28 to TRBJ1-2, with TRBD1 matching over 8 bases. In germline, CDR1 is MDHEN, CDR2 SYDVKM. This CDR3 spans 13 amino acids. V lost 2 bases to trimming and J lost 11 bases; unmatched junction nucleotides: 7. CDR3: CASSLGTGFGYTF. DNA for the CDR3: TGTGCCAGCAGTTTAGGGACAGGTTTTGGGTACACCTTC.

The rearrangement links TRBV2 to TRBJ1-1; D unclear. Germline loops: CDR1 SNHLY, CDR2 FYNNEI. Trimming removed 4 bases at V and 0 bases at J, with 6 bases between. This CDR3 is built from 13 residues. The CDR3: CASSAEMNTEAFF. The CDR3, as DNA: TGTGCCAGCAGTGCCGAGATGAACACTGAAGCTTTCTTT.

The chain has TRBV2 and TRBJ2-2; 10 nucleotides agree with TRBD1. After removal of 2 bases from V and 4 bases from J, the junction contained 10 bases not matched to a gene. From germline, CDR1 is SNHLY and CDR2 FYNNEI. The CDR3 has 18 amino acids. CDR3 coding DNA: TGTGCCAGCAGTGAAACCGACAGGGGGCCTTGGGGCACCGGGGAGCTGTTTTTT. It encodes CASSETDRGPWGTGELFF.

The V and J genes are TRBV29-1 and TRBJ1-1; 11 bases align to TRBD1. Germline V gene lookup returns CDR1 SQVTM and CDR2 ANQGSEA. Trimming took 6 bases from V and 4 from J; bases not matched to a gene: 7. The CDR3 sequence is 14 residues long. The CDR3 DNA reads TGCAGCGTGGAATCCGGGACAGGGGGCACTGAAGCTTTCTTT. Protein: CSVESGTGGTEAFF. Full variable domain (remainder filled in from reference TRBV29-1 and TRBJ1-1): SAVISQKPSRDICQRGTSLTIQCQVDSQVTMMFWYRQQPGQSLTLIATANQGSEATYESGFVIDKFPISRPNLTFSTLTVSNMSPEDSSIYLCSVESGTGGTEAFFGQGTRLTVV.

The sample holds one count of this clone. The chain is built from TRBV11-3 and TRBJ2-2; 8 positions match TRBD1. Germline lookup yields CDR1 SGHNT and CDR2 YENEEA. The length of the CDR3 is 16 residues. Trimming at V came to 4 bases and at J to 2 bases, leaving 6 bases not matched to a gene. CDR3 in DNA: TGTGCCAGCAGCTCCAGGGACAGGAGCAACACCGGGGAGCTGTTTTTT. It codes for CASSSRDRSNTGELFF.

The rearrangement links TRBV18 to TRBJ2-3; perhaps TRBD1 as D (6 bases). Trimming stripped 1 base from V and 1 base from J, with 15 bases between. From germline, CDR1 is KGHSH and CDR2 LQKENI. The CDR3 is 17 residues long. The CDR3 coding sequence is TGTGCCAGCTCACCACTAAGGGGGAAGGCCCGCACAGATACGCAGTATTTT. This translates into CASSPLRGKARTDTQYF.

The gene calls are TRBV4-1 and TRBJ2-7; 16 nucleotides agree with TRBD2. This CDR3 comprises 18 residues. Germline loops: CDR1 MGHRA, CDR2 YSYEKL. V dropped 4 bases and J dropped 4; count of bases not matched to a gene: 10. The CDR3 loop reads CASSRGGGLAGGRYEQYF. CDR3 sequence (DNA): TGCGCCAGCAGCCGGGGAGGGGGACTAGCGGGAGGGAGGTACGAGCAGTACTTC.

The V gene is TRBV7-8, the J gene TRBJ1-1; D gene unclear. The CDR3 is 15 amino acids. Germline CDR1 SGHVS, CDR2 FQNEAQ. The V gene lost 2 bases and the J gene lost 1 base, with 11 bases spanning the gap. CDR3 residues: CASSLLRRANTEAFF. CDR3 DNA: TGTGCCAGCAGCTTACTTAGGCGGGCGAACACTGAAGCTTTCTTT.

On this clone: The junction shows a germline mismatch at one end, possibly a read error. This chain uses TRBV4-1 with TRBJ1-5; no definite D call. This CDR3 region has 14 residues. Per the germline V gene, CDR1 is MGHRA and CDR2 is YSYEKL. This CDR3 is CASRQAYSNQPQHF. In nucleotides, the CDR3 is TGCGCCAGCAGGCAAGCTTATAGCAATCAGCCCCAGCATTTT.

The CDR3, as DNA: TGTGCCAGCAGTGGGGGACTAGGCTACAATGAGCAGTTCTTC. This sequence encodes CASSGGLGYNEQFF. The chain uses TRBV6-4 and TRBJ2-1; 8 positions agree with TRBD2. V gave up 4 bases and J gave up 3 bases; unmatched junction bases: 2. The CDR3 runs to 14 residues. The germline gives CDR1 MRHNA, CDR2 SNTAGT.

V usage is TRBV15 and J usage is TRBJ1-3; D perhaps matches TRBD1 (5 bases). Germline V lookup: CDR1 LNHNV, CDR2 YYDKDF (reference sequence). There are 17 residues in the CDR3. Trimming took off 1 base at V and 0 bases at J, with 13 bases between the two ends. The CDR3 DNA follows: TGTGCCACCAGCAGAGGGGACTTACTGTTCTCTGGAAACACCATATATTTT. Its translation is CATSRGDLLFSGNTIYF. Combining the CDR3 with reference TRBV15 and TRBJ1-3 gives the whole variable domain DAMVIQNPRYQVTQFGKPVTLSCSQTLNHNVMYWYQQKSSQAPKLLFHYYDKDFNNEADTPDNFQSRRPNTSFCFLDIRSPGLGDTAMYLCATSRGDLLFSGNTIYFGEGSWLTVV.

The CDR3 here is CASSGASTGGEQFF. CDR3 coding DNA: TGTGCCAGCAGTGGCGCCTCGACGGGGGGGGAGCAGTTCTTC. The chain uses TRBV25-1 and TRBJ2-1; 8 positions agree with TRBD2. The CDR3 is 14 residues long. V lost 4 bases to trimming and J lost 10 bases; unmatched junction nucleotides: 9. Germline loops: CDR1 MGHDK, CDR2 SYGVNS.

The rearrangement links TRBV18 to TRBJ1-5, with D possibly being TRBD1 (5 bases). This CDR3 has 12 amino acids. The germline V and J ends were trimmed by 9 bases and 4 bases, with 10 bases remaining between them. CDR1 is KGHSH and CDR2 is LQKENI in the germline V gene. CDR3 coding DNA: TGTGCCAGTACCGGGGGAAATCAGCCCCAGCATTTT. This sequence encodes CASTGGNQPQHF.

The chain combines TRBV7-8 with TRBJ2-5; 8 positions agree with TRBD2. Unmatched junction bases numbered 15, after V lost 4 bases and J lost 5 bases. Germline lookup yields CDR1 SGHVS and CDR2 FQNEAQ. The CDR3 spans 17 residues. CDR3 bases: TGTGCCAGCAGCTCCCGTTCGGCGGGAGGCCCTGCTGAGACCCAGTACTTC. Its translation is CASSSRSAGGPAETQYF.

The chain links TRBV30 to TRBJ1-5; TRBD1 matches 9 bases. Germline V gives CDR1 GTSNPN, CDR2 SVGIG (reference sequence). V trimming: 5 bases; J trimming: 5 bases; junction bases outside the gene matches: 7. The CDR3 has 14 amino acids. The DNA of the CDR3 is TGTGCCTGGGGAACAGGGGGCAGTTATCAGCCCCAGCATTTT. It specifies CAWGTGGSYQPQHF.

This rearrangement joins TRBV5-1 to TRBJ2-1; a possible D gene is TRBD1 (6 bases). V was clipped by 4 bases and J by 9 bases, with 14 bases between them. From germline, CDR1 is SGHRS and CDR2 YFSETQ. This CDR3 is 13 amino acids long. CDR3 residues: CASSEELGGEQFF. The DNA of the CDR3 is TGCGCCAGCAGCGAGGAACTAGGGGGTGAGCAGTTCTTC.